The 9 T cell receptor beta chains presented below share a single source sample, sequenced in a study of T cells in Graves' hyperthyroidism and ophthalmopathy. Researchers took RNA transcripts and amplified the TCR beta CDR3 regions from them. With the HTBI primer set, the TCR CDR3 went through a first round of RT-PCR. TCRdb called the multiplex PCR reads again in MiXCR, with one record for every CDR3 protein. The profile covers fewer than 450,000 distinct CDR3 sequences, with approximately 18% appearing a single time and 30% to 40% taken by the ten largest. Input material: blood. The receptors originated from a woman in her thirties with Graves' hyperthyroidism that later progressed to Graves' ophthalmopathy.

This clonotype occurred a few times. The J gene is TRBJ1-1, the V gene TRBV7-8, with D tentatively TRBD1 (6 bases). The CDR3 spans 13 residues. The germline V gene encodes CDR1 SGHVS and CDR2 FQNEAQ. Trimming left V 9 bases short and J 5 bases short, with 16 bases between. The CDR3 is CASATGLGTEAFF. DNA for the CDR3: TGTGCCAGTGCTACAGGGTTAGGGACTGAAGCTTTCTTT. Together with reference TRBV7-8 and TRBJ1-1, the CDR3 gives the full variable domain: GAGVSQSPRYKVAKRGQDVALRCDPISGHVSLFWYQQALGQGPEFLTYFQNEAQLDKSGLPSDRFFAERPEGSVSTLKIQRTQQEDSAVYLCASATGLGTEAFFGQGTRLTVV.

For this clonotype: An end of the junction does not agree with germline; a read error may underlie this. CDR3 residues: CASPPPGTSGMGEQFF. The CDR3 nucleotides read TGTGCCAGCCCACCGCCGGGGACTAGCGGGATGGGTGAGCAGTTCTTC. V is TRBV18 and J is TRBJ2-1; 13 nucleotides align to TRBD2. The CDR3 runs to 16 residues. Germline assignment: CDR1 KGHSH and CDR2 LQKENI.

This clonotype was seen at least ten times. The CDR3 DNA follows: TGTGCCAGCAGCCCCGGGGGGTTGGATCAGCCCCAGCATTTT. Translated: CASSPGGLDQPQHF. The rearrangement joins TRBV28 to TRBJ1-5, with a possible D match to TRBD1 (5 bases). Germline values: CDR1 MDHEN, CDR2 SYDVKM. Trimming removed 6 bases at V and 5 bases at J, with 14 bases between. The CDR3 is 14 amino acids.

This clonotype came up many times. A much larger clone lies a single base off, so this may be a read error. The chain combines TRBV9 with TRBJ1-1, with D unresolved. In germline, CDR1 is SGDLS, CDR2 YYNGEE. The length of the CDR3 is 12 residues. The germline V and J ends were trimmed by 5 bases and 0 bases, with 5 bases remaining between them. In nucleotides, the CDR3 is TGTGCCAGCAGGCCGGTGAACACTGAAGCTTTCTTT. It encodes CASRPVNTEAFF. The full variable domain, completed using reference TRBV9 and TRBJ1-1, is DSGVTQTPKHLITATGQRVTLRCSPRSGDLSVYWYQQSLDQGLQFLIQYYNGEERAKGNILERFSAQQFPDLHSELNLSSLELGDSALYFCASRPVNTEAFFGQGTRLTVV.

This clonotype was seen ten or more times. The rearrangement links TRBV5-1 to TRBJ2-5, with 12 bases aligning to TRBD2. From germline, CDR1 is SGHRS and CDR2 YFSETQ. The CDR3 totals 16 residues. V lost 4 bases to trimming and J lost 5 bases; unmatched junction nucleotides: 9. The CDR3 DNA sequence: TGCGCCAGCAGCCGGCAGACTAGCGGGGGTCGTGAGACCCAGTACTTC. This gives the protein CASSRQTSGGRETQYF.

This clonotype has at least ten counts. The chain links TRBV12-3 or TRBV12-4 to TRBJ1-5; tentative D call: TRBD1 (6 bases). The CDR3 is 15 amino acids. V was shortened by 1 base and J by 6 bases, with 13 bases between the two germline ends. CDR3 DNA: TGTGCCAGCAGTTTAGAAGGCAGGGGTTCTCAGCCCCAGCATTTT. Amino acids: CASSLEGRGSQPQHF.

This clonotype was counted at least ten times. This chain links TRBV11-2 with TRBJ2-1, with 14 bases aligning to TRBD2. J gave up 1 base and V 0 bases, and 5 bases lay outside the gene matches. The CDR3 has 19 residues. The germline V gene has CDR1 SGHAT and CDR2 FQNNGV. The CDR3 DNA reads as TGTGCCAGCAGCTTAGATTCGGGACTAGCGGGAGTTTCCTACAATGAGCAGTTCTTC. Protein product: CASSLDSGLAGVSYNEQFF. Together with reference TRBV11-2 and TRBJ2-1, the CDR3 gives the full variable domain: EAGVAQSPRYKIIEKRQSVAFWCNPISGHATLYWYQQILGQGPKLLIQFQNNGVVDDSQLPKDRFSAERLKGVDSTLKIQPAKLEDSAVYLCASSLDSGLAGVSYNEQFFGPGTRLTVL.

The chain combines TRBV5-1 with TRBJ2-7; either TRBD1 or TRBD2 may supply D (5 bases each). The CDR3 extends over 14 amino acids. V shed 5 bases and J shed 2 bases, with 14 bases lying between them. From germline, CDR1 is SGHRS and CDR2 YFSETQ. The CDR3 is CASRPHQGPYEQYF. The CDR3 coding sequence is TGCGCCAGCAGACCCCATCAGGGACCCTACGAGCAGTACTTC.

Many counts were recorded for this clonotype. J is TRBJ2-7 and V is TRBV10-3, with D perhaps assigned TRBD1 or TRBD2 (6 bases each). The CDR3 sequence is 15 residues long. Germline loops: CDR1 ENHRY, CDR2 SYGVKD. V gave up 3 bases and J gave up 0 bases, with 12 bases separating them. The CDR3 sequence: CAISEGGSSSYEQYF. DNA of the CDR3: TGTGCCATCAGTGAAGGGGGGTCAAGCTCCTACGAGCAGTACTTC.